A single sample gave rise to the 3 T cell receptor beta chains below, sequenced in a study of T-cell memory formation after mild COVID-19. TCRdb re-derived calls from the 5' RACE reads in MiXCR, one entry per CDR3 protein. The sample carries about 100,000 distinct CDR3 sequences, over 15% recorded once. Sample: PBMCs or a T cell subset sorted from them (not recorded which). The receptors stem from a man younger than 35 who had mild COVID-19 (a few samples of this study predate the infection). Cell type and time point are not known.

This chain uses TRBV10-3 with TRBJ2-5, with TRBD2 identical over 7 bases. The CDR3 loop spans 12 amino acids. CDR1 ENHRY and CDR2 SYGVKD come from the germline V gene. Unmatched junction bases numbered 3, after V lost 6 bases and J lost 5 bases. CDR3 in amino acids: CAISASGETQYF. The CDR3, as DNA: TGTGCCATCAGCGCTAGCGGTGAGACCCAGTACTTC.

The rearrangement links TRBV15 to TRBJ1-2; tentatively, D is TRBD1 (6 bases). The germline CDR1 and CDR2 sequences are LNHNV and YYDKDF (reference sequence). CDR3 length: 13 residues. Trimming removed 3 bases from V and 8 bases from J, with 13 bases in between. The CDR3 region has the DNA TGTGCCACCAGCAGTAGGGGGGCGCAGGGCTACACCTTC. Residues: CATSSRGAQGYTF.

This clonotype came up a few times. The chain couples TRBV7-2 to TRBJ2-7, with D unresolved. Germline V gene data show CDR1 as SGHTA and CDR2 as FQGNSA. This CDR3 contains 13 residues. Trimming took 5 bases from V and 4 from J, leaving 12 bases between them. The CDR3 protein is CASSLPQLYEQYF. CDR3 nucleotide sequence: TGTGCCAGCAGCCTCCCCCAATTGTACGAGCAGTACTTC. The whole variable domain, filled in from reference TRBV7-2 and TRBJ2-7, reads GAGVSQSPSNKVTEKGKDVELRCDPISGHTALYWYRQSLGQGLEFLIYFQGNSAPDKSGLPSDRFSAERTGGSVSTLTIQRTQQEDSAVYLCASSLPQLYEQYFGPGTRLTVT.